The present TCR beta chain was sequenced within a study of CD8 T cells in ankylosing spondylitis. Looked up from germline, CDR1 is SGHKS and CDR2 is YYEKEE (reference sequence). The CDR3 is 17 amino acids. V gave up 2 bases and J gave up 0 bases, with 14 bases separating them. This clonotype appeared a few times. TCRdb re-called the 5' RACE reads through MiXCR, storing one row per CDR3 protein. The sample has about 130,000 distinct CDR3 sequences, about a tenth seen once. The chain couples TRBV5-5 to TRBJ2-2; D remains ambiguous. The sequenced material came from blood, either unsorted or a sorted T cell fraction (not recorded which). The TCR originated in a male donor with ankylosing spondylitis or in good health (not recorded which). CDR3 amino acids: CASSLGPRRSNTGELFF. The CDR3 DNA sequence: TGTGCCAGCAGCTTAGGACCCCGAAGGTCGAACACCGGGGAGCTGTTTTTT.